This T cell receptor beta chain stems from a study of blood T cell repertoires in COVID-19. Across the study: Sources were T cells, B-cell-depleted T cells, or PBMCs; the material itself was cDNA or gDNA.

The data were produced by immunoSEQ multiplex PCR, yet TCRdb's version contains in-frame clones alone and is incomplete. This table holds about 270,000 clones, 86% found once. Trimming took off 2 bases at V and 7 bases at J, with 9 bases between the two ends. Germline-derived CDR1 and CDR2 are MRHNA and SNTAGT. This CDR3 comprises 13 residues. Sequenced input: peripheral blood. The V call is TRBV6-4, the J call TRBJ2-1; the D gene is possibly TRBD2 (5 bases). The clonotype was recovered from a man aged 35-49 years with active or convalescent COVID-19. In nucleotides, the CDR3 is TGTGCCAGCAGTGACGAGGGTTGGAATGAGCAGTTCTTC. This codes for CASSDEGWNEQFF.